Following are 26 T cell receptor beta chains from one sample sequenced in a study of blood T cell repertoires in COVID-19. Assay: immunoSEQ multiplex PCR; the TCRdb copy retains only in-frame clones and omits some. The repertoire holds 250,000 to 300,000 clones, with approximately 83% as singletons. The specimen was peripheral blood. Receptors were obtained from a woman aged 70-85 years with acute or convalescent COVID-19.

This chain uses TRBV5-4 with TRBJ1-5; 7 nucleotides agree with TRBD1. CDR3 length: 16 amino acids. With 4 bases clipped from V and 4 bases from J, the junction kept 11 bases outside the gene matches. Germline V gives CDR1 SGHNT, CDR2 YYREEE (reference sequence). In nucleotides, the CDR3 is TGTGCCAGCAGCCCATATCCGGGACAGATGAATCAGCCCCAGCATTTT. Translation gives CASSPYPGQMNQPQHF.

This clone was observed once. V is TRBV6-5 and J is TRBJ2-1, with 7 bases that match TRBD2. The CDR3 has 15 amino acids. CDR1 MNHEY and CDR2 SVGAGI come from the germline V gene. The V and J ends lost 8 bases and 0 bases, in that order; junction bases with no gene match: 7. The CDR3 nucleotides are TGTGCCAGCGGAACTAGCGTCCGCTCCTACAATGAGCAGTTCTTC. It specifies CASGTSVRSYNEQFF.

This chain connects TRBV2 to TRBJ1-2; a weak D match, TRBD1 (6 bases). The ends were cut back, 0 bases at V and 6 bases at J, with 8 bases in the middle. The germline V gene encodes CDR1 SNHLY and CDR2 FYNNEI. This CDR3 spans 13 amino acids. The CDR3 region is CASSEAQGHGYTF. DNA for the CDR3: TGTGCCAGCAGTGAAGCGCAGGGGCATGGCTACACCTTC.

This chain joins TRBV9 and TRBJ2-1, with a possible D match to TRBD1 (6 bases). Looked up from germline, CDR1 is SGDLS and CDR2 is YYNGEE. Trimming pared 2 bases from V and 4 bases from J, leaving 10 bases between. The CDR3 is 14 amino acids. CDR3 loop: CASSVSQGYNEQFF. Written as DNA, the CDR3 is TGTGCCAGCAGCGTGTCACAGGGATACAATGAGCAGTTCTTC.

For the CDR3, the DNA is TGTGCCAGCAGCCGCCGACAGGGCACAGATACGCAGTATTTT. This codes for CASSRRQGTDTQYF. The V call is TRBV3-1 (or the pseudogene TRBV3-2), the J call TRBJ2-3, with a weak D call TRBD1 (6 bases). The CDR3 length is 14 residues. Per the germline V gene, CDR1 is LGHDT and CDR2 is YNNKEL (reference sequence). V was cut by 4 bases and J by 1 base, with 9 bases left in between.

DNA for the CDR3: TGTGCCAGCTCACCGACAGGGGTCTATGGCTACACCTTC. Translating it yields CASSPTGVYGYTF. The V and J genes are TRBV18 and TRBJ1-2, with 8 bases lining up with TRBD1. This CDR3 has 13 amino acids. V gave up 3 bases and J gave up 4 bases; unmatched junction bases: 1. CDR1 and CDR2 (germline): KGHSH, LQKENI.

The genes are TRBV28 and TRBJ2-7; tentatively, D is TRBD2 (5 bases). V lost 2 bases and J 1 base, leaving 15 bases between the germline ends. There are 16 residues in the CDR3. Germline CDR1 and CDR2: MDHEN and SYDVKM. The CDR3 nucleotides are TGTGCCAGCAGTTTAAGCGACCTCCGGGGATCCTACGAGCAGTACTTC. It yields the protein CASSLSDLRGSYEQYF.

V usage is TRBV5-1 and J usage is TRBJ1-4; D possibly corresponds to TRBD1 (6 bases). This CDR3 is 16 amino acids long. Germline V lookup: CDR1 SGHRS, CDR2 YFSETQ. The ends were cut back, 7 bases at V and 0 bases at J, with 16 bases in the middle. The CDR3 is CASGIQGSTTNEKLFF. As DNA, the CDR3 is TGCGCCAGCGGAATACAGGGTTCTACAACTAATGAAAAACTGTTTTTT. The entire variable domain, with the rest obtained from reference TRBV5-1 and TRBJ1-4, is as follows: KAGVTQTPRYLIKTRGQQVTLSCSPISGHRSVSWYQQTPGQGLQFLFEYFSETQRNKGNFPGRFSGRQFSNSRSEMNVSTLELGDSALYLCASGIQGSTTNEKLFFGSGTQLSVL.

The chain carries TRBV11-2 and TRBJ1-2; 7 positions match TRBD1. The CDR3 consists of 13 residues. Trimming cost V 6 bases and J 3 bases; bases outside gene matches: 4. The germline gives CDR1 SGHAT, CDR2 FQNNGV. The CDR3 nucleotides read TGTGCCAGCAGTCCAACAGGGGACTATGGCTACACCTTC. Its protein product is CASSPTGDYGYTF.

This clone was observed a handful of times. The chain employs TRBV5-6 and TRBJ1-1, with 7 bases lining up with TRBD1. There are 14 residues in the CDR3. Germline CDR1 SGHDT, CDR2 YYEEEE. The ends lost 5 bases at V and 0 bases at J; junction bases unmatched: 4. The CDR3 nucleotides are TGTGCCAGCAGTCCGGGGACAGTGAACACTGAAGCTTTCTTT. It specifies CASSPGTVNTEAFF.

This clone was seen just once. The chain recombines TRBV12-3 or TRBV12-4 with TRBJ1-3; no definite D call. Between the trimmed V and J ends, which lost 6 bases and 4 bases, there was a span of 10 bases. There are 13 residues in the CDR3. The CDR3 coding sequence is TGTGCCAGCAGAGACACCAAAGGAAACACCATATATTTT. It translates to CASRDTKGNTIYF.

The CDR3 DNA is TGTGCCAGCACCCGACAGGGGGCCGACACTGAAGCTTTCTTT. Its protein is CASTRQGADTEAFF. This chain connects TRBV2 to TRBJ1-1, with 10 bases aligning to TRBD1. Unmatched junction bases numbered 5, after V lost 7 bases and J lost 3 bases. Per germline, CDR1 SNHLY and CDR2 FYNNEI. The CDR3 runs 14 residues.

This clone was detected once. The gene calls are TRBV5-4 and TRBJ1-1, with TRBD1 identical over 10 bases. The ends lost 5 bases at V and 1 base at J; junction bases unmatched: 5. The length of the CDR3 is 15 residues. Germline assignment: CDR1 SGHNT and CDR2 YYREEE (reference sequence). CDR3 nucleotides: TGTGCCAGCAGGGGACAGGGGACGACGAACACTGAAGCTTTCTTT. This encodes CASRGQGTTNTEAFF. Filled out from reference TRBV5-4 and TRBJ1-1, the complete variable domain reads ETGVTQSPTHLIKTRGQQVTLRCSSQSGHNTVSWYQQALGQGPQFIFQYYREEENGRGNFPPRFSGLQFPNYSSELNVNALELDDSALYLCASRGQGTTNTEAFFGQGTRLTVV.

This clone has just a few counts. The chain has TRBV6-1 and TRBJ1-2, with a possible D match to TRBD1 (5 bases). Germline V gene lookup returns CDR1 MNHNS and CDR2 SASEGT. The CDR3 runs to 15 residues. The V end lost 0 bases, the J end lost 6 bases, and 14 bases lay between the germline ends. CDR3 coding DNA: TGTGCCAGCAGTGAAGCATCACAGGTTGGGCATGGCTACACCTTC. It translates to CASSEASQVGHGYTF.

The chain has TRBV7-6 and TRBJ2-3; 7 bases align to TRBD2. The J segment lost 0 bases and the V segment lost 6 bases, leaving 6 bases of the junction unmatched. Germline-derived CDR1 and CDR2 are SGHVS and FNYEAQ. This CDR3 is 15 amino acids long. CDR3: CASRGWGGSTDTQYF. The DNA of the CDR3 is TGTGCCAGCAGGGGATGGGGGGGAAGCACAGATACGCAGTATTTT.

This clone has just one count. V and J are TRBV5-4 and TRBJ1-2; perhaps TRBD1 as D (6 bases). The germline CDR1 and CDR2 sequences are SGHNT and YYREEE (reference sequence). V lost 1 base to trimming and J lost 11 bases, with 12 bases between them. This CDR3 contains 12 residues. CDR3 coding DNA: TGTGCCAGCAGCTTGAGGCAGGGACAATACACCTTC. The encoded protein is CASSLRQGQYTF.

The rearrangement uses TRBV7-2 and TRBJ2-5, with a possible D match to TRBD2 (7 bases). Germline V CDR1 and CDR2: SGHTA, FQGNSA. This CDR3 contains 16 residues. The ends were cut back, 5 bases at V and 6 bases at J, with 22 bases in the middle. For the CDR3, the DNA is TGTGCCAGCAGCCCCCGGTGGGGGGGGGCTGGGAAGACCCAGTACTTC. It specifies CASSPRWGGAGKTQYF.

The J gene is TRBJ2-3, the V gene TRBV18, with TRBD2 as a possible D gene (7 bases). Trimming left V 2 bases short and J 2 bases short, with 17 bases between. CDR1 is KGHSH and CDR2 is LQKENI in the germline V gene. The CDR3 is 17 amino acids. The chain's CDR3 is CASSPNNGRGPTDTQYF. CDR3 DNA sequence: TGTGCCAGCTCACCAAACAACGGGCGGGGGCCCACAGATACGCAGTATTTT.

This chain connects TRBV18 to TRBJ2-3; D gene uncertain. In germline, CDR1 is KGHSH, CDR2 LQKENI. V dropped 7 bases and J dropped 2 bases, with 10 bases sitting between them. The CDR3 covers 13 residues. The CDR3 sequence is CASLLHLTDTQYF. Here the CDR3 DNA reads TGTGCCAGCTTACTACACCTCACAGATACGCAGTATTTT.

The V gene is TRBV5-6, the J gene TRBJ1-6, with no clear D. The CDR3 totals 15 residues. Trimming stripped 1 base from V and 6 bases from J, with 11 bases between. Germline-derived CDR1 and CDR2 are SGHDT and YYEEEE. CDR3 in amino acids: CASSLRYRSNSPLHF. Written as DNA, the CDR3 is TGTGCCAGCAGCTTGAGGTACAGAAGTAATTCACCCCTCCACTTT.

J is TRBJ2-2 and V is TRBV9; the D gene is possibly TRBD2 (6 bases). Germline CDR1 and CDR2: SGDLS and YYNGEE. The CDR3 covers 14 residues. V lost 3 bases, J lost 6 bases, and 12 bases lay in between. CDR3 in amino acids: CASSETTRSGELFF. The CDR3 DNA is TGTGCCAGCAGCGAGACGACTAGGTCCGGGGAGCTGTTTTTT.

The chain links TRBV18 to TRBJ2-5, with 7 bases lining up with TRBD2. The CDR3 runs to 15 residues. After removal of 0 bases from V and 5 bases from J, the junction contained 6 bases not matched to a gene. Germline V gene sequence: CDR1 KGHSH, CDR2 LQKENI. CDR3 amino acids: CASSPPNRRGETQYF. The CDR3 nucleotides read TGTGCCAGCTCACCACCGAATCGGCGGGGGGAGACCCAGTACTTC.

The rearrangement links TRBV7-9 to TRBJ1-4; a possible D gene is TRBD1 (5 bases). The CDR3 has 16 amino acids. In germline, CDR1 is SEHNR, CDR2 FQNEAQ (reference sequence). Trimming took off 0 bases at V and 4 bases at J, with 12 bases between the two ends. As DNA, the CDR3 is TGTGCCAGCAGCTTAGCTGAGACAGCTCTTAATGAAAAACTGTTTTTT. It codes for CASSLAETALNEKLFF.

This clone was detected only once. The CDR3 DNA sequence: TGTGCCAGCAGCTTATACAGGGGTGTCTATGAGCAGTTCTTC. Translating it yields CASSLYRGVYEQFF. The chain is built from TRBV11-2 and TRBJ2-1; 7 nucleotides match TRBD1. The length of the CDR3 is 14 residues. Germline assignment: CDR1 SGHAT and CDR2 FQNNGV. Trimming took 2 bases from V and 8 from J; bases not matched to a gene: 6.

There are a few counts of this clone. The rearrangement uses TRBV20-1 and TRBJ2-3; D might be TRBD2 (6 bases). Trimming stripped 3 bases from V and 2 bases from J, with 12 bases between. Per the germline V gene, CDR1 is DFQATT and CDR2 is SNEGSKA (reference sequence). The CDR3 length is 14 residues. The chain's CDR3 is CSASSSAYTDTQYF. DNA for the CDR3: TGCAGTGCTAGTTCTAGCGCTTACACAGATACGCAGTATTTT.

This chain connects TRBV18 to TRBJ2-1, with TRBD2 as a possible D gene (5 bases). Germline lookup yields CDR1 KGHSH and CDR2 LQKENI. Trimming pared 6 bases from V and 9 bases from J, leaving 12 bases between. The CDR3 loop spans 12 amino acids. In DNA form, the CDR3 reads TGTGCCAGCTCTTTCCGGGCGGGTGAGCAGTTCTTC. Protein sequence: CASSFRAGEQFF.